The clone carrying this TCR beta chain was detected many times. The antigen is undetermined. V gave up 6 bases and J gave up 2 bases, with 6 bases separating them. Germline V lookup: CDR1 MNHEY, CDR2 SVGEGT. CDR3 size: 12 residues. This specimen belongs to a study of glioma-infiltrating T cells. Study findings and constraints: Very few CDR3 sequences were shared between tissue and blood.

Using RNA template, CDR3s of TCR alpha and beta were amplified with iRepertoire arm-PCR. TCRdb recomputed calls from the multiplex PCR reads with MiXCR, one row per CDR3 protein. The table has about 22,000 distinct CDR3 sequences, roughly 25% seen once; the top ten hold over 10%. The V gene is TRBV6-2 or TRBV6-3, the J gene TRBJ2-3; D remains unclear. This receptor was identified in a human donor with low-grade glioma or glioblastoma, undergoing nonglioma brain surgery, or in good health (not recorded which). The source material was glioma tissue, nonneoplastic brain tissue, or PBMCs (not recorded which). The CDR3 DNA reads TGTGCCAGCAGGGTGAACACAGATACGCAGTATTTT. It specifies CASRVNTDTQYF.